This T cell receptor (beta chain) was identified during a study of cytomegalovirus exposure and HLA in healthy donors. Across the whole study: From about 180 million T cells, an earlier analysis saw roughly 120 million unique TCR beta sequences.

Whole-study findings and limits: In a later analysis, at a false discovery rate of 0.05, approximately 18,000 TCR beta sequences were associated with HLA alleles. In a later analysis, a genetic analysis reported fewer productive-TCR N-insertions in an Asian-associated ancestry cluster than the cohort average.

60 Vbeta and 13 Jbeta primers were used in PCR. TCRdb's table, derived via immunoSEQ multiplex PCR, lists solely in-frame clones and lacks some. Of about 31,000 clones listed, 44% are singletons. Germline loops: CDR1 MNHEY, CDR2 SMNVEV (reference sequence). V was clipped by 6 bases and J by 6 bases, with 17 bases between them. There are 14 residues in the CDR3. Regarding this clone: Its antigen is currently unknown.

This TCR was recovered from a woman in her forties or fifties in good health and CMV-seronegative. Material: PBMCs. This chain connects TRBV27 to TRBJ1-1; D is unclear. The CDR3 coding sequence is TGTGCCAGCAGAGTTTATGGGAAGGAGGCTGAAGCTTTCTTT. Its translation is CASRVYGKEAEAFF.